This T cell receptor (beta chain) comes out of a study of Ad26.COV2.S vaccination and SARS-CoV-2 variants. Background on the study: The vaccine Ad26.COV2.S was put into the muscle once, or twice with 56 days between.

This table comes from immunoSEQ multiplex PCR, and its TCRdb copy is limited to in-frame clones, with some not included. The sample has 300,000 to 400,000 clones; just over 85% are singletons. The CDR3 has 15 residues. Between the trimmed V and J ends, which lost 0 bases and 6 bases, there was a span of 9 bases. Germline CDR1 PRHDT, CDR2 FYEKMQ (reference sequence). Regarding the study as a whole: Recipients of vaccine and of placebo showed similar breadth of their non-spike TCR repertoires.

Specified treatment: 15 to 20 received Ad26.COV2.S at low or high dose, single or two shots; about 5 received placebo; per-sample allocation not given. Repertoires come from day 63 after the first vaccine or placebo injection. An Ad26 vector was used to express Wuhan-strain SARS-CoV-2 spike as the vaccine. Details on this clone: Its matching antigen is unknown.

This chain connects TRBV13 to TRBJ1-6; D unresolved. The sample consisted of peripheral blood, taken in a trial of Ad26.COV2.S vaccine versus placebo. The TCR was taken from a person between 18 and 65 years old who received the Ad26.COV2.S COVID-19 vaccine or a placebo. CDR3 region: CASSLGGGANSPLHF. The CDR3 DNA is TGTGCCAGCAGCTTAGGGGGAGGAGCTAATTCACCCCTCCACTTT.